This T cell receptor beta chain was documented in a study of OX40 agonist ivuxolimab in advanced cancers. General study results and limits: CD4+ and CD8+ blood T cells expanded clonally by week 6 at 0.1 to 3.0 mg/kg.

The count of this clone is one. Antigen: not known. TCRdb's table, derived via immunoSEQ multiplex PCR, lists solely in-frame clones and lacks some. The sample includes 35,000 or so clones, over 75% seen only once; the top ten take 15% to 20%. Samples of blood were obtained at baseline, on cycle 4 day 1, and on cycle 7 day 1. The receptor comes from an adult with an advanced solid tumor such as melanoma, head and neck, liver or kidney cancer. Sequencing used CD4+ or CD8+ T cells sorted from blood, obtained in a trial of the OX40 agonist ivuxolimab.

In DNA form, the CDR3 reads TGTCCAAGGTGGGGAGACCCGGAGGGCTCCTATAATTCACCCCTCCACTTT. It encodes CPRWGDPEGSYNSPLHF. This chain connects TRBV19 to TRBJ1-6; D gene uncertain. Germline V gene lookup returns CDR1 LNHDA and CDR2 SQIVND (reference sequence). This CDR3 region has 17 residues.